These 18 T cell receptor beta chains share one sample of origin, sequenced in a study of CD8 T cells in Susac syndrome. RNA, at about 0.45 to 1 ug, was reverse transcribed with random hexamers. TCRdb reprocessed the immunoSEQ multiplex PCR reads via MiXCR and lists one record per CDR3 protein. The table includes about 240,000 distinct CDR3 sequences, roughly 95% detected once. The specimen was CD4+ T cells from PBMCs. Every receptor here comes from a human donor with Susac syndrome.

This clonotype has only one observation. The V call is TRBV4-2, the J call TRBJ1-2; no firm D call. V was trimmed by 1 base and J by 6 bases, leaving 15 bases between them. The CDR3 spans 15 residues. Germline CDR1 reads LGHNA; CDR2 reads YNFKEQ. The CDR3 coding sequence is TGTGCCAGCAGCCAAGGCCAAGGCCCGTCGGATGGCTACACCTTC. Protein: CASSQGQGPSDGYTF.

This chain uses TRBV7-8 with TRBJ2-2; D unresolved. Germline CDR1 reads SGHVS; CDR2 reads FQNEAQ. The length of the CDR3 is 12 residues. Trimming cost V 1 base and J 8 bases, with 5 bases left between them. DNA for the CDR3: TGTGCCAGCAGCTTAGTTTTGGGGGAGCTGTTTTTT. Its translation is CASSLVLGELFF.

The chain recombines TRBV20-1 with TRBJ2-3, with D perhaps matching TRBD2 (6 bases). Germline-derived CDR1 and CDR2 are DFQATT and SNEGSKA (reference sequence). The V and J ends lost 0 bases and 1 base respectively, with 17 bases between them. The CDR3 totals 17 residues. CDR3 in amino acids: CSARDPGTRHRTDTQYF. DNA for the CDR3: TGCAGTGCTAGAGACCCAGGGACTCGACATCGCACAGATACGCAGTATTTT.

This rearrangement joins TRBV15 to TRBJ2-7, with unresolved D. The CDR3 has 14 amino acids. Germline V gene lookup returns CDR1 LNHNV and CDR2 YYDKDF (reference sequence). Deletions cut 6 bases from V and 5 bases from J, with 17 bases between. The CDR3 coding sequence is TGTGCCACCAGTGGGCCGACTTACCCCAACGAGCAGTACTTC. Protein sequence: CATSGPTYPNEQYF.

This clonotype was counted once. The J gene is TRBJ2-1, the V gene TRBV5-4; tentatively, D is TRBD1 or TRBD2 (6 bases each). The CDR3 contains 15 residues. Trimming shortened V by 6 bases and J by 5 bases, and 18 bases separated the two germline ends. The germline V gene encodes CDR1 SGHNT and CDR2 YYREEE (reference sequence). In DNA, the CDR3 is TGTGCCAGCACCGCCCTTGGGGGGCTTAACAATGAGCAGTTCTTC. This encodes CASTALGGLNNEQFF.

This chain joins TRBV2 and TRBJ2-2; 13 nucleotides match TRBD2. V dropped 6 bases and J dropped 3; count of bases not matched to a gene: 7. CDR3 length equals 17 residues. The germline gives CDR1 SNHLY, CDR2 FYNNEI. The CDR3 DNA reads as TGTGCCAGCAGGGGACTAGCGGGGACCTCGGACACCGGGGAGCTGTTTTTT. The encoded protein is CASRGLAGTSDTGELFF. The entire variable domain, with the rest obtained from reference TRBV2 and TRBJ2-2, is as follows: EPEVTQTPSHQVTQMGQEVILRCVPISNHLYFYWYRQILGQKVEFLVSFYNNEISEKSEIFDDQFSVERPDGSNFTLKIRSTKLEDSAMYFCASRGLAGTSDTGELFFGEGSRLTVL.

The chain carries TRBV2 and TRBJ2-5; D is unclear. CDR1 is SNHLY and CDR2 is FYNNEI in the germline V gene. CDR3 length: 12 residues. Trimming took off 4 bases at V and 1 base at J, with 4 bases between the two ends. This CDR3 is CASSAIQETQYF. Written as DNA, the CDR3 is TGTGCCAGCAGTGCAATCCAAGAGACCCAGTACTTC. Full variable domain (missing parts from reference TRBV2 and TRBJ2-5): EPEVTQTPSHQVTQMGQEVILRCVPISNHLYFYWYRQILGQKVEFLVSFYNNEISEKSEIFDDQFSVERPDGSNFTLKIRSTKLEDSAMYFCASSAIQETQYFGPGTRLLVL.

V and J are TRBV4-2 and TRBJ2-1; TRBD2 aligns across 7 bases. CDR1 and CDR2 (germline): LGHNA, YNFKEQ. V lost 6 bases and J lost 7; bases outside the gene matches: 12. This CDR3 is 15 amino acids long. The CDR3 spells CASSMPAGVSNEQFF. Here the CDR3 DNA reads TGTGCCAGCAGTATGCCGGCGGGAGTCTCAAATGAGCAGTTCTTC.

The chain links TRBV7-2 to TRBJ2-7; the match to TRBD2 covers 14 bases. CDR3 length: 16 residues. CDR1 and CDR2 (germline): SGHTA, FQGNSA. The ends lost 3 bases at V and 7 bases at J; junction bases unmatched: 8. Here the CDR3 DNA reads TGTGCCAGCAGCTTTTCCGGGACTAGCGGGAGAGGAGAGCAGTACTTC. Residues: CASSFSGTSGRGEQYF.

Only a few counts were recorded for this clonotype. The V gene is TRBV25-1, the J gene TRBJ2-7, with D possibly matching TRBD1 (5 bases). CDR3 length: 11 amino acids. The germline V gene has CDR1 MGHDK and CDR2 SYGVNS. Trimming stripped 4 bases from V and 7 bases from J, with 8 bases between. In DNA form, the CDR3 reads TGTGCCAGCAGTGGGGGCGGAGAGCAGTACTTC. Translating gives CASSGGGEQYF.

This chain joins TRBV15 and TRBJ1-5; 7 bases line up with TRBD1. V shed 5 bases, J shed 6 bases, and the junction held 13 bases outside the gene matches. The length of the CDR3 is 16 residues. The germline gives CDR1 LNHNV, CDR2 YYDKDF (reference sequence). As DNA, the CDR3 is TGTGCCACCAGCTTCTTCCCGGGACAGCTTCTTCAGCCCCAGCATTTT. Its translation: CATSFFPGQLLQPQHF.

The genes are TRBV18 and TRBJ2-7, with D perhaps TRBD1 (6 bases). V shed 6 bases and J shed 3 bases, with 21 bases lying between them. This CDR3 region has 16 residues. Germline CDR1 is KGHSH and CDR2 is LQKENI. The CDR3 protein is CASSINRDTSIYEQYF. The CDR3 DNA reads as TGTGCCAGCTCTATAAACCGGGACACCTCAATCTACGAGCAGTACTTC.

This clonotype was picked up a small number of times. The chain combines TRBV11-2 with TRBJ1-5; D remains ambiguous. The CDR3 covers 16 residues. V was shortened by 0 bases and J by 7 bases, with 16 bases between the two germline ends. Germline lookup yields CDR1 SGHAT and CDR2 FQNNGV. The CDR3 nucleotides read TGTGCCAGCAGCTTAGAGGGTTCGTCCGGGCAACAGCCCCAGCATTTT. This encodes CASSLEGSSGQQPQHF.

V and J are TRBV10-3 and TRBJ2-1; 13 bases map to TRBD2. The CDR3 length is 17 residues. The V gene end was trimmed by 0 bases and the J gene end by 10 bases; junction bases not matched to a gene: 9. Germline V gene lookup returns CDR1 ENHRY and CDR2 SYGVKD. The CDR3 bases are TGTGCCATCAGTGAGTCGCGTGGGACTAGCGGGATCAGGGAGCAGTTCTTC. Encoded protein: CAISESRGTSGIREQFF.

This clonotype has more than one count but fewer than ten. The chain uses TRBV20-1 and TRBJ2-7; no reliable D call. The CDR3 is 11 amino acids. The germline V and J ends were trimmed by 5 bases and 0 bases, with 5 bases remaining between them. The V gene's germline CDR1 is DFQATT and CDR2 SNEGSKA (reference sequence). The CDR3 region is CSASDSYEQYF. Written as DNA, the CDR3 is TGCAGTGCTTCAGACTCCTACGAGCAGTACTTC.

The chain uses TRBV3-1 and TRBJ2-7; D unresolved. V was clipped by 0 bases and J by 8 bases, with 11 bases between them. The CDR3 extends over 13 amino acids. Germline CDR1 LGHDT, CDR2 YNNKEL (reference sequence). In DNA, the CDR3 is TGTGCCAGCAGCCAAGAAGAAGTGGGGAAGCAGTACTTC. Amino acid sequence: CASSQEEVGKQYF.

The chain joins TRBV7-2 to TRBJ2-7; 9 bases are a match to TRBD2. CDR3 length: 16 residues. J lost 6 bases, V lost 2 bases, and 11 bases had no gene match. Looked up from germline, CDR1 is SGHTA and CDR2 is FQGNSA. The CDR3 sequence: CASSLNTGGRAVEQYF. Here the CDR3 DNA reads TGTGCCAGCAGCTTAAATACTGGCGGGAGGGCCGTCGAGCAGTACTTC.

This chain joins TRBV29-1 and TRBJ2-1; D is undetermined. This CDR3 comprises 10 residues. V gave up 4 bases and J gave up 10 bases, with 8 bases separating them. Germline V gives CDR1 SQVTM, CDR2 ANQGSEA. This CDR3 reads CSVVVTEQFF. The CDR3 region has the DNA TGCAGCGTTGTGGTGACAGAGCAGTTCTTC.